These T cell receptor beta chains were read from a single sample in a study of cytomegalovirus exposure and HLA in healthy donors. Measured with immunoSEQ multiplex PCR; TCRdb has only the in-frame clones, and not every one. The sample shows approximately 240,000 clones, around 80% of them seen only once. What was sequenced was PBMCs. These receptor sequences come from a woman between 40 and 55 years old in good health and CMV-seronegative. CDR3s include the opening cysteine and the closing phenylalanine or tryptophan. The size entry is marked missing in some rows and otherwise reads once, few, many or a size class.

j_call: TRBJ2-2; v_call: TRBV19; clone_size: .; cdr3_aa: CASSIIGRGTGELFF
j_call: TRBJ2-5; v_call: TRBV27; clone_size: .; cdr3_aa: CASRSGGETQYF
j_call: TRBJ2-2; v_call: TRBV9; clone_size: .; cdr3_aa: CASSLGTTNTGELFF
j_call: TRBJ1-1; v_call: TRBV12-2; clone_size: .; cdr3_aa: CASRFLGTGEDTEAFF
j_call: TRBJ2-2; v_call: TRBV6-1; clone_size: .; cdr3_aa: CASQWPANTGELFF
j_call: TRBJ1-2; v_call: TRBV19; clone_size: .; cdr3_aa: CASTPGGDTSYGYTF
j_call: TRBJ2-3; v_call: TRBV27; clone_size: .; cdr3_aa: CASSLERGGPDTQYF
j_call: TRBJ1-2; v_call: TRBV19; clone_size: .; cdr3_aa: CASSSRVYGYTF
j_call: TRBJ2-7; v_call: TRBV4-2; clone_size: .; cdr3_aa: CASSQELAGGPGEQYF
j_call: TRBJ2-4; v_call: TRBV15; clone_size: .; cdr3_aa: CATSNRGENIQYF
j_call: TRBJ2-2; v_call: TRBV5-5; clone_size: once; cdr3_aa: CASSFRWTNTGELFF
j_call: TRBJ2-3; v_call: TRBV19; clone_size: .; cdr3_aa: CASSTGGAADTQYF
j_call: TRBJ2-5; v_call: TRBV7-9; clone_size: .; cdr3_aa: CAFQAGGQETQYF
j_call: TRBJ2-3; v_call: TRBV5-1; clone_size: .; cdr3_aa: CASNRGGSTDTQYF
j_call: TRBJ2-5; v_call: TRBV30; clone_size: .; cdr3_aa: CAWSTGVLEQYF
j_call: TRBJ2-2; v_call: TRBV19; clone_size: .; cdr3_aa: CASSRRPGELFF
j_call: TRBJ1-6; v_call: TRBV6-1; clone_size: .; cdr3_aa: CASSAAFGADSPLHF
j_call: TRBJ2-5; v_call: TRBV7-2; clone_size: .; cdr3_aa: CASSELGRGTQYF
j_call: TRBJ2-3; v_call: TRBV4-2; clone_size: few; cdr3_aa: CASSQGTSQADTQYF
j_call: TRBJ2-7; v_call: TRBV2; clone_size: .; cdr3_aa: CASRQGAGEQYF
j_call: TRBJ2-5; v_call: TRBV5-1; clone_size: few; cdr3_aa: CASSGGAADQETQYF